Reported below is one TCR beta chain. Antigen specificity is unknown. This record comes from a study of T cell responses to AZD1222 COVID-19 vaccine. Whole-study findings and limits: With dominance at 160-218 and 743-854, vaccine-associated CD4 TCRs spanned spike.

Repertoires were generated with immunoSEQ multiplex PCR, while TCRdb's copy carries only in-frame clones and drops some. The table has approximately 150,000 clones, approximately 93% seen once. Trimming removed 5 bases from V and 0 bases from J, with 11 bases in between. The CDR3 has 15 amino acids. CDR1 SGHTA and CDR2 FQGTGA come from the germline V gene. The rearrangement links TRBV7-3 to TRBJ1-5; perhaps TRBD1 as D (6 bases). The sequencing here drew on peripheral blood, taken after recovery from COVID-19. The clonotype originates from an adult who had recovered from COVID-19. The CDR3 is CASSAEQGSNQPQHF. In DNA, the CDR3 is TGTGCCAGCAGCGCAGAACAGGGTAGCAATCAGCCCCAGCATTTT.